One T cell receptor beta chain is described in this entry. Its specificity is not known. The sample belongs to a study of T cell responses to AZD1222 COVID-19 vaccine. Whole-study results and caveats: Spike-specific TCR breadth and depth rose after two AZD1222 doses. Vaccine-associated CD4 TCRs ranged over spike, dominating at 160-218 and 743-854. All repertoire sampling was performed exclusively after the peak T cell response.

The germline V and J ends were trimmed by 3 bases and 0 bases, with 14 bases remaining between them. CDR3 length equals 16 residues. Germline V gene sequence: CDR1 LGHDT, CDR2 YNNKEL (reference sequence). Only in-frame clones appear in the TCRdb table, and some are missing; sequencing was by immunoSEQ multiplex PCR. Counted here are 130,000 to 150,000 clones, about 89% occurring once; the ten biggest clones make up about 3%. The clonotype was recovered from an adult in good health. Specimen: peripheral blood, collected on day 0 of MenACWY control vaccination. This chain connects TRBV3-1 (or the pseudogene TRBV3-2) to TRBJ1-1; D remains ambiguous. The CDR3 protein is CASSHTVRYMNTEAFF. CDR3 DNA: TGTGCCAGCAGCCACACGGTCAGGTACATGAACACTGAAGCTTTCTTT.